The clone carrying this TCR beta chain was observed a handful of times. Its antigen remains unknown. Germline V gives CDR1 DFQATT, CDR2 SNEGSKA (reference sequence). Trimming took 6 bases from V and 12 from J, leaving 18 bases between them. This CDR3 region has 11 residues. Some 41,000 productive templates were obtained per sample on average. Only in-frame clones appear in the TCRdb table, and some are missing; sequencing was by immunoSEQ multiplex PCR. Of about 15,000 clones in the sample, 85% to 95% were seen once. The sample comes from a study of STAT3 mutations in large granular lymphocyte leukemia. Points from the study as a whole: Every T-LGLL patient had at least one immunodominant TCRbeta clonotype. Treatment regimens differed across patients between samplings.

The sample comprised peripheral blood mononuclear cells. The chain recombines TRBV20-1 with TRBJ2-7; maybe TRBD1 (7 bases). This receptor was identified in a woman in her forties or fifties with T-cell large granular lymphocyte leukemia. Some clones in this sample may be carry-over from other donors' samples. DNA of the CDR3: TGCAGTGCCGTAACCAGGGGGGATTGGTACTTC. This encodes CSAVTRGDWYF.